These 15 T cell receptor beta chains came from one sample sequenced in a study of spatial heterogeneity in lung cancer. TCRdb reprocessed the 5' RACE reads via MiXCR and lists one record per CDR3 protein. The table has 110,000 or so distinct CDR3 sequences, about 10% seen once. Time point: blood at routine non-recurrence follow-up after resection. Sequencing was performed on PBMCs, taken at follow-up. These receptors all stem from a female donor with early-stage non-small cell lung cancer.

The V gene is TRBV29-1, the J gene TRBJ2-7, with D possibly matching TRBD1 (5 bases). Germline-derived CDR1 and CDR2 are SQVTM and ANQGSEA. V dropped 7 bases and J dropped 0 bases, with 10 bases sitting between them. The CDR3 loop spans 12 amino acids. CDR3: CSAVQGSYEQYF. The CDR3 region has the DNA TGCAGCGCCGTGCAGGGCTCCTACGAGCAGTACTTC.

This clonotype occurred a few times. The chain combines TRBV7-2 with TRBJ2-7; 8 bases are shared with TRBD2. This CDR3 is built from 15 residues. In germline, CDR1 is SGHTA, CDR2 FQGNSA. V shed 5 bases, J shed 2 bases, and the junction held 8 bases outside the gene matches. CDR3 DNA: TGTGCCAGCAGCGAAGGACTAGCTACGCCCTACGAGCAGTACTTC. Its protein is CASSEGLATPYEQYF.

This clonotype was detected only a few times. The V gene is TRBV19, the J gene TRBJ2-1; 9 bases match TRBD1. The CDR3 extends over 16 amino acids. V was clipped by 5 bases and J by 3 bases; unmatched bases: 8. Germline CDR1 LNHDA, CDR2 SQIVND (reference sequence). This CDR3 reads CASSSDRGVIYNEQFF. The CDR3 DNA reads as TGTGCCAGTAGTTCGGACAGGGGAGTAATCTACAATGAGCAGTTCTTC.

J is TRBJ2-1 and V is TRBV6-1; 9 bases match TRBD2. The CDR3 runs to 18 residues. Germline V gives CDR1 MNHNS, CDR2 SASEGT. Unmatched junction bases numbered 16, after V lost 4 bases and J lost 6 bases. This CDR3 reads CASSGSRTSVSGFNEQFF. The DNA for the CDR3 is TGTGCCAGCAGTGGCTCCCGGACTAGCGTGTCGGGCTTCAATGAGCAGTTCTTC.

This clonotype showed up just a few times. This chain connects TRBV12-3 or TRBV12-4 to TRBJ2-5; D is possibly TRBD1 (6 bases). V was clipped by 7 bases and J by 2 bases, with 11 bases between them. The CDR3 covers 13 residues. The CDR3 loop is CASNRGGQETQYF. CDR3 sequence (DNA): TGTGCCAGCAATAGAGGGGGTCAAGAGACCCAGTACTTC.

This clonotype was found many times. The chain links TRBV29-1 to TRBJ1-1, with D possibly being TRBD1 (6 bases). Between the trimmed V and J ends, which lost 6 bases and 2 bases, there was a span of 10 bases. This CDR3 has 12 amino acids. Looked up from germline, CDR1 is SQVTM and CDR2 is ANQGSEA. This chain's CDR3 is CSVTGTNTEAFF. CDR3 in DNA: TGCAGCGTAACCGGGACAAACACTGAAGCTTTCTTT. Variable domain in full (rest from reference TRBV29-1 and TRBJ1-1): SAVISQKPSRDICQRGTSLTIQCQVDSQVTMMFWYRQQPGQSLTLIATANQGSEATYESGFVIDKFPISRPNLTFSTLTVSNMSPEDSSIYLCSVTGTNTEAFFGQGTRLTVV.

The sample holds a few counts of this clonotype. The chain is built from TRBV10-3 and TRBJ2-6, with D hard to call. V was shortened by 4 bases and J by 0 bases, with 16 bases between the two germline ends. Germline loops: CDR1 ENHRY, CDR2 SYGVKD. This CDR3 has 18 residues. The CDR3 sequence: CAISGGRSLPSGANVLTF. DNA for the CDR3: TGTGCCATCAGTGGTGGACGGTCCCTCCCCTCTGGGGCCAACGTCCTGACTTTC.

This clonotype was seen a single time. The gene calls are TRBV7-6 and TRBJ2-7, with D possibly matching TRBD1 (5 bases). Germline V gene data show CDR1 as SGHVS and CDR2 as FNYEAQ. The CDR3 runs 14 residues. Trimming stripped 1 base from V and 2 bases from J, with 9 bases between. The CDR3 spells CASSLVQDTYEQYF. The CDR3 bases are TGTGCCAGCAGCTTAGTCCAGGACACCTACGAGCAGTACTTC.

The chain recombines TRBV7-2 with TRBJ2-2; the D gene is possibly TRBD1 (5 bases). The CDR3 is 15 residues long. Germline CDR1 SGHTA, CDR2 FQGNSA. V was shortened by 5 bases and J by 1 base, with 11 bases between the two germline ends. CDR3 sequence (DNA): TGTGCCAGCAGCCTCGGACATATGAACACCGGGGAGCTGTTTTTT. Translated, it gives CASSLGHMNTGELFF. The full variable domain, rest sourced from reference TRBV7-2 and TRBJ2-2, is GAGVSQSPSNKVTEKGKDVELRCDPISGHTALYWYRQSLGQGLEFLIYFQGNSAPDKSGLPSDRFSAERTGGSVSTLTIQRTQQEDSAVYLCASSLGHMNTGELFFGEGSRLTVL.

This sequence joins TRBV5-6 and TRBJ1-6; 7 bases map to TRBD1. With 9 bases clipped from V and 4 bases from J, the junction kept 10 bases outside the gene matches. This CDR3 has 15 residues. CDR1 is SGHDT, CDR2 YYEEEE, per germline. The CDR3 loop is CATQQGQSYNSPLHF. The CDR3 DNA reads TGTGCCACCCAGCAGGGACAGAGTTATAATTCACCCCTCCACTTT.

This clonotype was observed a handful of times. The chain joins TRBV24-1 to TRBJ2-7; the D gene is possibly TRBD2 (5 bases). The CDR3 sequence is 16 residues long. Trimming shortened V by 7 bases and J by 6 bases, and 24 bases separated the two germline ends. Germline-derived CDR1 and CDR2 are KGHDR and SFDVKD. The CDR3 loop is CATRTIGRGWATEQYV. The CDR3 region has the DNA TGTGCCACCAGAACGATTGGGAGAGGTTGGGCTACCGAGCAGTACGTC.

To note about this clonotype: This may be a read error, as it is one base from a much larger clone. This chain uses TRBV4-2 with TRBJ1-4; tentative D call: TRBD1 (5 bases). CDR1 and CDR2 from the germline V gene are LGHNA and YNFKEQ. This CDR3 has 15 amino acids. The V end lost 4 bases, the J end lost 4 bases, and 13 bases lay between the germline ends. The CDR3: CASSLATERNEKLFF. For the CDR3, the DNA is TGTGCCAGCAGCCTGGCGACAGAGCGTAATGAAAAACTGTTTTTT.

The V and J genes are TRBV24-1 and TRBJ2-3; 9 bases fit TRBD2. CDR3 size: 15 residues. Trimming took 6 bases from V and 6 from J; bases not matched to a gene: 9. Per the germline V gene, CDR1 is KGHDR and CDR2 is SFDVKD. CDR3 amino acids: CATSHSGRRTDTQYF. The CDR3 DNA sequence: TGTGCCACCAGTCATAGCGGGAGAAGAACGGATACGCAGTATTTT.

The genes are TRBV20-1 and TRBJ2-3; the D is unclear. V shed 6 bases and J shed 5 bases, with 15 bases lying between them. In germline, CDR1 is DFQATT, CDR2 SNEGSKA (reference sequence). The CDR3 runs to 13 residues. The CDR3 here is CSALSSLIDTQYF. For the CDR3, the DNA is TGCAGTGCCCTATCTTCCCTAATAGATACGCAGTATTTT.

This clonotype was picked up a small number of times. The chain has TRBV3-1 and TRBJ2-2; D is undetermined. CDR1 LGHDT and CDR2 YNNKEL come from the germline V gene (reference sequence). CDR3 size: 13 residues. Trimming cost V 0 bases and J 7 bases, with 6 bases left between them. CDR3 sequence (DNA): TGTGCCAGCAGCCAAGAGGGGATCGGGGAGCTGTTTTTT. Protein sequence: CASSQEGIGELFF.